This record concerns one T cell receptor (beta chain) sequence. What it binds is not known. The sample is drawn from a study of T cell repertoires in cytomegalovirus infection. Study background: CMV infection together with matching HLA type was indicated by public TCR beta signatures. The study's findings and limits: Ex vivo, HLA-C-restricted CMV-specific TCR beta clonotypes prevailed over the rest of the response. Totalled public TCR beta family frequency picked out people who carried CMV plus the relevant HLA.

Germline assignment: CDR1 SGHNT and CDR2 YENEEA. This CDR3 comprises 15 residues. J lost 0 bases, V lost 6 bases, and 5 bases had no gene match. TCRdb reprocessed the reads via MiXCR and lists one record per CDR3 protein. The sample yields about 310,000 distinct CDR3 sequences, roughly 16% seen once. The clonotype comes from a human donor in good health (CMV status not recorded). Some clones in this sample may be carry-over from other donors' samples. The V call is TRBV11-3, the J call TRBJ2-1, with 7 bases that match TRBD2. The specimen sequenced was PBMCs. CDR3 nucleotide sequence: TGTGCCAGCAGTCAAGCGGGGCCCTCCTACAATGAGCAGTTCTTC. Its translation: CASSQAGPSYNEQFF.